This T cell receptor (beta chain) was found in a study of T cell repertoires in cytomegalovirus infection. About the study: Public TCR beta signatures were indicative of both CMV infection and a matching HLA type. Overall study findings and caveats: Carriage of CMV together with the relevant HLA was identifiable through cumulative public TCR beta family frequency. HLA-C-restricted, CMV-specific TCR beta clonotypes were dominant ex vivo.

V dropped 3 bases and J dropped 6 bases, with 11 bases sitting between them. The germline gives CDR1 LNHNV, CDR2 YYDKDF (reference sequence). The CDR3 runs 13 residues. Each CDR3 protein is one row after TCRdb ran MiXCR on the reads. The sample contains 400,000 to 550,000 distinct CDR3 sequences, about 10% of which appear only once. Remarks on this clonotype: The target antigen is unknown.

The clonotype comes from a human donor in good health (CMV status not recorded). Some clones in this sample may be carry-over from other donors' samples. The chain carries TRBV15 and TRBJ1-2; the D is unclear. Sequencing was done on a sample of PBMCs. The CDR3 spells CATSSRRGDGYTF. CDR3 DNA sequence: TGTGCCACCAGCAGTCGACGTGGCGATGGCTACACCTTC.